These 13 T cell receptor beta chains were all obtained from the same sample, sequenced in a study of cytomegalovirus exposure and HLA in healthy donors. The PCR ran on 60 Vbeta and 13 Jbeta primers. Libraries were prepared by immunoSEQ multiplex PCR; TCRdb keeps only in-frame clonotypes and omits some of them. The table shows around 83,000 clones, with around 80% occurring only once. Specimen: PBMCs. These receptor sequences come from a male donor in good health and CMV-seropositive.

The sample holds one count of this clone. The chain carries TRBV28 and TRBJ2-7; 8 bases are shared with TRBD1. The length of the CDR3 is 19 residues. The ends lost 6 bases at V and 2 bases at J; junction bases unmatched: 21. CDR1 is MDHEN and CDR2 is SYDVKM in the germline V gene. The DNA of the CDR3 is TGTGCCAGCAGGTCCACCTCCGGGACAGGTGCCGTCCTGACCTACGAGCAGTACTTC. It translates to CASRSTSGTGAVLTYEQYF.

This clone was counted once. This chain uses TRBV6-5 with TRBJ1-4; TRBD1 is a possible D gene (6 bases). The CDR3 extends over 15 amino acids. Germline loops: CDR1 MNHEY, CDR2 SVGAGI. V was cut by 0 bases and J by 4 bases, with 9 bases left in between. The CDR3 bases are TGTGCCAGCAGTTACTCGGGGGCGGGTAATGAAAAACTGTTTTTT. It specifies CASSYSGAGNEKLFF.

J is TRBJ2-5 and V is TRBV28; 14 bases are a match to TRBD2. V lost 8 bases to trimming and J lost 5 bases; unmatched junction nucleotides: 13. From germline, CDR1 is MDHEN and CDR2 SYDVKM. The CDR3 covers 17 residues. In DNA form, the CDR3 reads TGTGCCAGCGCCCATACGACTAGCGGGAGGGCCATGGAGACCCAGTACTTC. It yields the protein CASAHTTSGRAMETQYF.

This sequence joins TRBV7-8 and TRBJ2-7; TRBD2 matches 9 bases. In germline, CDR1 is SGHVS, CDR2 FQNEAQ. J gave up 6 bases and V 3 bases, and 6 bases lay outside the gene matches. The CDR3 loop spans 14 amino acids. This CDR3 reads CASSLGGRASEQYF. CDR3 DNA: TGTGCCAGCAGCTTGGGCGGGAGGGCCTCCGAGCAGTACTTC. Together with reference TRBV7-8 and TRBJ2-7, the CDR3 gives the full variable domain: GAGVSQSPRYKVAKRGQDVALRCDPISGHVSLFWYQQALGQGPEFLTYFQNEAQLDKSGLPSDRFFAERPEGSVSTLKIQRTQQEDSAVYLCASSLGGRASEQYFGPGTRLTVT.

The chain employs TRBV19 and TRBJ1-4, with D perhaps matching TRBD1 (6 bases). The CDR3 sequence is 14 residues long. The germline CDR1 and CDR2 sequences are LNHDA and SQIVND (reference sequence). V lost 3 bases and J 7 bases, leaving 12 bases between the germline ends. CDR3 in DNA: TGTGCCAGTAGTATTTTCGGGGACACTGAAAAACTGTTTTTT. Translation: CASSIFGDTEKLFF.

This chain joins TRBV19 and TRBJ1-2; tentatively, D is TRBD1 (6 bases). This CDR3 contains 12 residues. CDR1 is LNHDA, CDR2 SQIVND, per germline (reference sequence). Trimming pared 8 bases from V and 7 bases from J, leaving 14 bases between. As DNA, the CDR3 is TGTGCCAGTGGAGAGGGGGTAGGTGGCTACACCTTC. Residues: CASGEGVGGYTF.

CDR3 nucleotides: TGTGCCATCAGTGAATCAAACTTTCCGGAGCAGTTCTTC. Amino acid sequence: CAISESNFPEQFF. V and J are TRBV10-3 and TRBJ2-1; D unclear. V gave up 3 bases and J gave up 10 bases, with 13 bases separating them. Germline V gene lookup returns CDR1 ENHRY and CDR2 SYGVKD. This CDR3 is built from 13 residues.

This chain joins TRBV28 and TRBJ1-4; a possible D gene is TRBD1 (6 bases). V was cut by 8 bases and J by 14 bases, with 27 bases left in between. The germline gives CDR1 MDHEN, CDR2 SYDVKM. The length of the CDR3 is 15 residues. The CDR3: CASRISGTPGWGLFF. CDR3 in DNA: TGTGCCAGCCGAATTAGTGGGACACCCGGCTGGGGGCTGTTTTTT.

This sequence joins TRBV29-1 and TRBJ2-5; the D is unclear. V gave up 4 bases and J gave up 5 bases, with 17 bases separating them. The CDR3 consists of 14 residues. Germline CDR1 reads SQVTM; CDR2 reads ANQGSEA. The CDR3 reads CSVGAPPLVETQYF. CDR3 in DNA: TGCAGCGTTGGGGCACCTCCTCTGGTCGAGACCCAGTACTTC.

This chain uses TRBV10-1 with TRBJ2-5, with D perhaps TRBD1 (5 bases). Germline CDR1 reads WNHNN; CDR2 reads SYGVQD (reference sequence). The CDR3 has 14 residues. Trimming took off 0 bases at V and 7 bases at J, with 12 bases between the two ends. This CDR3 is CASSESTATRTQYF. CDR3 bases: TGCGCCAGCAGTGAGTCGACAGCTACTCGGACCCAGTACTTC.

CDR3 nucleotides: TGTGCTTCTAAGGAGCAGGGGCTGAAGGAGGAGACCCAGTACTTC. Residues: CASKEQGLKEETQYF. The chain carries TRBV7-2 and TRBJ2-5; D is perhaps TRBD1 (6 bases). Germline CDR1 and CDR2: SGHTA and FQGNSA. CDR3 length: 15 residues.

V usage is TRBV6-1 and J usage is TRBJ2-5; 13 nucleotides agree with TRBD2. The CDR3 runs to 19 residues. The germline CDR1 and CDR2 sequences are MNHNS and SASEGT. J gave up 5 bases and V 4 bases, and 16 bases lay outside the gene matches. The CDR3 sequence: CASSGRLAGGTFFRETQYF. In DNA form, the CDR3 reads TGTGCCAGCAGTGGGAGACTAGCGGGGGGAACCTTTTTCCGGGAGACCCAGTACTTC.

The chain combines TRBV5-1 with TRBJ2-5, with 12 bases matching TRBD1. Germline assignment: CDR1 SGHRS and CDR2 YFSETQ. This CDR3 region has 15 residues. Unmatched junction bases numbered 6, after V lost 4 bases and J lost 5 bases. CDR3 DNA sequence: TGCGCCAGCAGCCTAGGGACAGGGGGCGAGGAGACCCAGTACTTC. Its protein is CASSLGTGGEETQYF.